This TCR beta chain was obtained from a study of cytotoxic CD8 clonotypes in ibrutinib-treated CLL. CDR3 length: 12 amino acids. Germline V lookup: CDR1 MNHNS, CDR2 SASEGT. Trimming left V 7 bases short and J 7 bases short, with 14 bases between. Repertoires were generated with immunoSEQ multiplex PCR, while TCRdb's copy carries only in-frame clones and drops some. The sample records about 130,000 clones, about 80% being singletons. The origin of this receptor is a human donor with chronic lymphocytic leukemia. The sequencing used PBMCs, collected after 12 months of ibrutinib treatment. J is TRBJ2-7 and V is TRBV6-1; no definite D call. The CDR3 DNA sequence: TGTGCCAGCAATCTCCATTTGGAAGAGCAGTACTTC. Its translation is CASNLHLEEQYF.